This T cell receptor (beta chain) was profiled in a study of breast tumors, draining lymph nodes, adjacent tissues. Study results and caveats: Tumor repertoires ranked between lymph nodes and nontumor tissue in diversity, with V and J gene preferences.

In this sample, this clonotype turned up many times. Its antigen is currently unknown. The CDR3 runs 14 residues. V lost 5 bases, J lost 4 bases, and 7 bases stayed unmatched. CDR1 and CDR2 from the germline V gene are SGHVS and FQNEAQ. TCRdb processed the multiplex PCR reads anew with MiXCR; each CDR3 protein has one entry. The table records 140,000 or so distinct CDR3 sequences, less than 35% of them present only once. Samples came from axillary lymph nodes draining the breast cancer. The sequence was obtained from a female donor with breast cancer. Some clones in this sample may be carry-over from other donors' samples. V and J are TRBV7-8 and TRBJ1-2; 7 bases match TRBD1. The specimen sequenced was axillary lymph node tissue. CDR3 loop: CASSLEGQTYGYTF. The CDR3 nucleotides are TGTGCCAGCAGCCTCGAGGGACAGACCTATGGCTACACCTTC.